The 30 T cell receptor beta chains below come from one sample, sequenced in a study of CD8+CD57+ T cells in acquired aplastic anemia. Genomic DNA acted as the template from which TCR beta VDJ combination and CDR3 sequence profiling were carried out. TCRdb itself ran the reads through MiXCR, one entry per CDR3 protein. The table includes about 180,000 distinct CDR3 sequences, over 40% detected once. Patients included in sequencing had previously demonstrated CD8+CD57+ cell expansion by flow cytometry. The sequencing sample was made of sorted CD4+, CD8+, or CD8+CD57+ T cells (not recorded which) from PBMCs. The receptor source for this set is a human donor with aplastic anemia.

V usage is TRBV10-3 and J usage is TRBJ2-7; D is unresolved. CDR3 length: 11 residues. Trimming cost V 6 bases and J 6 bases, with 9 bases left between them. Germline CDR1 ENHRY, CDR2 SYGVKD. The CDR3 loop is CAISTPGEQYF. CDR3 sequence (DNA): TGTGCCATCAGCACACCGGGCGAGCAGTACTTC.

This clonotype was seen a single time. The chain uses TRBV25-1 and TRBJ1-2; D is possibly TRBD1 (5 bases). The V end was cut by 5 bases, the J end by 7 bases, with 14 bases between. CDR1 and CDR2 from the germline V gene are MGHDK and SYGVNS. This CDR3 is built from 13 residues. The CDR3 sequence: CASSTGRGRGYTF. CDR3 DNA: TGTGCCAGCAGTACGGGACGGGGCCGTGGCTACACCTTC.

Comments on this clonotype: With a much larger clone just one base away, this may be a read error. This chain links TRBV7-9 with TRBJ1-1, with D possibly matching TRBD1 (6 bases). This CDR3 spans 14 amino acids. The ends were cut back, 2 bases at V and 1 base at J, with 8 bases in the middle. The V gene's germline CDR1 is SEHNR and CDR2 FQNEAQ (reference sequence). CDR3 sequence reads: CASSLQGQNTEAFF. In DNA, the CDR3 is TGTGCCAGCAGCTTACAGGGACAGAACACTGAAGCTTTCTTT. The full variable domain, its missing parts supplied by reference TRBV7-9 and TRBJ1-1, is DTGVSQNPRHKITKRGQNVTFRCDPISEHNRLYWYRQTLGQGPEFLTYFQNEAQLEKSRLLSDRFSAERPKGSFSTLEIQRTEQGDSAMYLCASSLQGQNTEAFFGQGTRLTVV.

The sample holds a few counts of this clonotype. The chain uses TRBV18 and TRBJ1-4, with 7 bases aligning to TRBD1. There are 14 residues in the CDR3. After removal of 5 bases from V and 8 bases from J, the junction contained 8 bases not matched to a gene. Germline V gives CDR1 KGHSH, CDR2 LQKENI. The CDR3 sequence: CASSRGTDNEKLFF. The CDR3 DNA sequence: TGTGCCAGCTCAAGAGGGACAGATAACGAAAAACTGTTTTTT.

At least ten counts were recorded for this clonotype. The chain is built from TRBV6-1 and TRBJ1-2; no clear D gene. The germline V gene encodes CDR1 MNHNS and CDR2 SASEGT. Trimming left V 6 bases short and J 3 bases short, with 14 bases between. This CDR3 region has 14 residues. The CDR3 sequence: CASSRLLGYYGYTF. CDR3 sequence (DNA): TGTGCCAGCAGCCGCCTTCTGGGTTACTATGGCTACACCTTC.

This clonotype was seen only a few times. V is TRBV4-1 and J is TRBJ2-4; possible D gene TRBD2, 6 bases. Trimming took off 0 bases at V and 2 bases at J, with 14 bases between the two ends. Germline CDR1 is MGHRA and CDR2 is YSYEKL. The CDR3 covers 17 residues. Here the CDR3 DNA reads TGCGCCAGCAGCCAAGACGCGGGAAAGGGTTCCAAAAACATTCAGTACTTC. Its protein is CASSQDAGKGSKNIQYF.

This clonotype has ten or more counts. This chain connects TRBV20-1 to TRBJ2-7; 7 bases match TRBD2. CDR1 is DFQATT and CDR2 is SNEGSKA in the germline V gene (reference sequence). The CDR3 length is 18 residues. V trimming: 3 bases; J trimming: 3 bases; junction bases outside the gene matches: 20. CDR3 nucleotide sequence: TGCAGTGCTAGCTGGTTGTCGGCGGCTAGCGGCCTTTACTACGAGCAGTACTTC. Its protein product is CSASWLSAASGLYYEQYF.

This chain links TRBV11-2 with TRBJ2-1; a possible D gene is TRBD2 (5 bases). CDR3 size: 15 residues. Germline CDR1 is SGHAT and CDR2 is FQNNGV. V was pared by 5 bases and J by 7 bases, with 18 bases between. In DNA form, the CDR3 reads TGTGCCAGCAGCCCGACATTTCGGGGTTTAAATGAGCAGTTCTTC. Its translation is CASSPTFRGLNEQFF.

The chain joins TRBV7-9 to TRBJ2-2; the D is unclear. The V end was cut by 5 bases, the J end by 4 bases, with 5 bases between. CDR1 and CDR2 (germline): SEHNR, FQNEAQ (reference sequence). This CDR3 has 12 amino acids. CDR3 amino acids: CASSPFTGELFF. The CDR3 nucleotides read TGTGCCAGCAGCCCTTTCACCGGGGAGCTGTTTTTT.

J is TRBJ2-4 and V is TRBV20-1; possibly TRBD1 or TRBD2 for D (5 bases each). V lost 0 bases and J lost 12, with 21 bases in between. The CDR3 is 15 amino acids. From germline, CDR1 is DFQATT and CDR2 SNEGSKA (reference sequence). The CDR3 protein is CSARDEGPTSVPQYF. CDR3 nucleotide sequence: TGCAGTGCTAGAGATGAGGGACCTACCTCCGTCCCTCAGTACTTC.

Points on this clonotype: This may be a read error: a much more frequent sequence differs by one nucleotide. The chain carries TRBV6-1 and TRBJ1-2; no clear D gene. CDR1 is MNHNS, CDR2 SASEGT, per germline. V was trimmed by 1 base and J by 3 bases, leaving 6 bases between them. The length of the CDR3 is 13 residues. CDR3 protein: CASSEEIDYGYTF. The CDR3 DNA follows: TGTGCCAGCAGTGAAGAGATCGACTATGGCTACACCTTC.

The J gene is TRBJ2-7, the V gene TRBV10-3, with D hard to call. The CDR3 runs 10 residues. Trimming cost V 10 bases and J 4 bases, with 8 bases left between them. Germline CDR1 is ENHRY and CDR2 is SYGVKD. Written as DNA, the CDR3 is TGTGCCACTAGACGGTACGAGCAGTACTTC. The encoded protein is CATRRYEQYF.

This clonotype was seen at least ten times. CDR3 residues: CASSVSPSITNEKLFF. The CDR3 nucleotides read TGTGCCAGCAGCGTATCCCCGAGCATAACTAATGAAAAACTGTTTTTT. V and J are TRBV9 and TRBJ1-4, with unresolved D. This CDR3 spans 16 amino acids. Germline CDR1 SGDLS, CDR2 YYNGEE. Trimming removed 1 base from V and 1 base from J, with 11 bases in between.

This chain uses TRBV10-3 with TRBJ2-2; D gene ambiguous. The germline V gene encodes CDR1 ENHRY and CDR2 SYGVKD. Trimming pared 5 bases from V and 2 bases from J, leaving 0 bases between. This CDR3 region has 11 residues. In nucleotides, the CDR3 is TGTGCCATCAGTAACACCGGGGAGCTGTTTTTT. It translates to CAISNTGELFF.

This chain links TRBV20-1 with TRBJ1-1, with a tentative D call TRBD1 (5 bases). Germline V lookup: CDR1 DFQATT, CDR2 SNEGSKA (reference sequence). This CDR3 is 14 amino acids long. Trimming took 6 bases from V and 2 from J, leaving 16 bases between them. The CDR3 coding sequence is TGCAGTGCAACCCTCGGACACTACAACACTGAAGCTTTCTTT. It yields the protein CSATLGHYNTEAFF.

Worth noting for this clonotype: A much larger clone sits a single nucleotide away, making a read error possible. This chain connects TRBV20-1 to TRBJ2-2; 7 positions match TRBD2. Germline V lookup: CDR1 DFQATT, CDR2 SNEGSKA (reference sequence). V gave up 0 bases and J gave up 4 bases; unmatched junction bases: 5. This CDR3 comprises 15 residues. As DNA, the CDR3 is TGCAGTGCTAGAGAAGGTGGGGAGGGCACCGGGGAGCTGTTTTTT. It codes for CSAREGGEGTGELFF.

This clonotype was seen a few times. The chain employs TRBV3-1 and TRBJ2-1, with 7 positions matching TRBD2. The germline CDR1 and CDR2 sequences are LGHDT and YNNKEL (reference sequence). V trimming: 0 bases; J trimming: 4 bases; junction bases outside the gene matches: 9. The CDR3 is made up of 17 amino acids. The CDR3 is CASSQDHRGRVYNEQFF. CDR3 in DNA: TGTGCCAGCAGCCAAGATCATCGGGGGAGGGTGTACAATGAGCAGTTCTTC.

There are many counts of this clonotype. V gene TRBV11-1 combines with J gene TRBJ2-1; the match to TRBD2 covers 16 bases. This CDR3 is built from 20 residues. V shed 2 bases, J shed 7 bases, and the junction held 14 bases outside the gene matches. Germline loops: CDR1 SGHAT, CDR2 FQDESV (reference sequence). In DNA, the CDR3 is TGTGCCAGCAGCTTACGCCACAAAGCGGGACTAGCGGGGGGGCTGAATGAGCAGTTCTTC. The encoded protein is CASSLRHKAGLAGGLNEQFF.

This clonotype came up once. The chain couples TRBV10-1 to TRBJ2-3; D tentatively reads TRBD1 or TRBD2 (6 bases each). Deletions cut 3 bases from V and 4 bases from J, with 17 bases between. Germline lookup yields CDR1 WNHNN and CDR2 SYGVQD (reference sequence). The CDR3 is made up of 16 amino acids. CDR3 loop: CASSEGRGPSPDTQYF. The CDR3 region has the DNA TGCGCCAGCAGTGAAGGACGGGGGCCCTCCCCAGATACGCAGTATTTT.

The V call is TRBV2, the J call TRBJ2-7; 11 bases fit TRBD2. The J segment lost 4 bases and the V segment lost 5 bases, leaving 4 bases of the junction unmatched. Germline CDR1 is SNHLY and CDR2 is FYNNEI. The CDR3 is 14 amino acids. The CDR3 loop is CASSIAGGRYEQYF. The CDR3 DNA sequence: TGTGCCAGCAGTATAGCGGGGGGGCGTTACGAGCAGTACTTC.

The chain combines TRBV9 with TRBJ2-3; D may match TRBD1 or TRBD2 (5 bases each). Per germline, CDR1 SGDLS and CDR2 YYNGEE. CDR3 length: 14 amino acids. The germline V and J ends were trimmed by 3 bases and 5 bases, with 13 bases remaining between them. The CDR3 DNA follows: TGTGCCAGCAGCGAGGCCGGGGCCAGAGATACGCAGTATTTT. It codes for CASSEAGARDTQYF. Full variable domain (remainder filled in from reference TRBV9 and TRBJ2-3): DSGVTQTPKHLITATGQRVTLRCSPRSGDLSVYWYQQSLDQGLQFLIQYYNGEERAKGNILERFSAQQFPDLHSELNLSSLELGDSALYFCASSEAGARDTQYFGPGTRLTVL.

This clonotype has ten or more counts. The chain joins TRBV19 to TRBJ1-6, with D possibly being TRBD1 (6 bases). V lost 5 bases and J 8 bases, leaving 10 bases between the germline ends. There are 13 residues in the CDR3. Germline-derived CDR1 and CDR2 are LNHDA and SQIVND (reference sequence). The CDR3 DNA sequence: TGTGCCAGTAGTCAGGGGAGACATTCACCCCTCCACTTT. Encoded protein: CASSQGRHSPLHF.

The V gene is TRBV6-1, the J gene TRBJ1-1, with TRBD1 matching 7 bases. Trimming cost V 6 bases and J 9 bases; bases outside gene matches: 13. Per germline, CDR1 MNHNS and CDR2 SASEGT. The CDR3 is 14 residues long. The CDR3 nucleotides are TGTGCCAGCAGCCAAAGCGACAACAGGGGAAAAGCTTTCTTT. This translates into CASSQSDNRGKAFF.

The chain is built from TRBV4-3 and TRBJ1-2, with D possibly matching TRBD1 (6 bases). V was trimmed by 4 bases and J by 4 bases, leaving 16 bases between them. Germline loops: CDR1 LGHNA, CDR2 YSLEER. This CDR3 region has 15 residues. The CDR3 region is CASSPGEGEGYGYTF. The CDR3 DNA reads TGCGCCAGCAGCCCAGGGGAGGGGGAGGGCTATGGCTACACCTTC.

The chain is built from TRBV10-3 and TRBJ1-2; 8 bases are a match to TRBD1. Germline CDR1 reads ENHRY; CDR2 reads SYGVKD. J gave up 4 bases and V 1 base, and 2 bases lay outside the gene matches. This CDR3 is built from 14 residues. The CDR3 spells CAISEWDRSYGYTF. The CDR3 coding sequence is TGTGCCATCAGTGAGTGGGACAGGTCCTATGGCTACACCTTC.

The CDR3 nucleotides are TGTGCCAGCACCCAGGCTCAATCCTACGAGCAGTACTTC. This gives the protein CASTQAQSYEQYF. V usage is TRBV7-2 and J usage is TRBJ2-7; D remains unclear. The CDR3 is made up of 13 amino acids. V lost 7 bases and J lost 1, with 11 bases in between. Germline CDR1 reads SGHTA; CDR2 reads FQGNSA.

The table lists this clonotype with a few counts. The chain has TRBV25-1 and TRBJ1-1; TRBD1 might be the D (6 bases). Germline assignment: CDR1 MGHDK and CDR2 SYGVNS. This CDR3 has 11 residues. Trimming removed 2 bases at V and 8 bases at J, with 6 bases between. CDR3 coding DNA: TGTGCCAGCAGTGAAGGGACAGAAGCTTTCTTT. Amino acids: CASSEGTEAFF.

This chain uses TRBV27 with TRBJ2-1; D remains ambiguous. The CDR3 has 14 residues. V lost 3 bases and J 6 bases, leaving 12 bases between the germline ends. Per germline, CDR1 MNHEY and CDR2 SMNVEV (reference sequence). CDR3 nucleotides: TGTGCCAGCAGTTTCCAGAGTGCGGCCAATGAGCAGTTCTTC. It encodes CASSFQSAANEQFF.

The chain carries TRBV7-8 and TRBJ1-1; D unresolved. V lost 4 bases and J lost 6, with 15 bases in between. The germline V gene has CDR1 SGHVS and CDR2 FQNEAQ. CDR3 length equals 14 residues. CDR3 sequence: CASSSEGGRAEAFF. Here the CDR3 DNA reads TGTGCCAGCAGCTCAGAGGGCGGGCGGGCTGAAGCTTTCTTT.

The rearrangement links TRBV7-3 to TRBJ2-7; no clear D. In germline, CDR1 is SGHTA, CDR2 FQGTGA. Between the trimmed V and J ends, which lost 4 bases and 6 bases, there was a span of 10 bases. CDR3 size: 12 residues. For the CDR3, the DNA is TGTGCCAGCAGCTATCATGATTCCGAGCAGTACTTC. Translating gives CASSYHDSEQYF.